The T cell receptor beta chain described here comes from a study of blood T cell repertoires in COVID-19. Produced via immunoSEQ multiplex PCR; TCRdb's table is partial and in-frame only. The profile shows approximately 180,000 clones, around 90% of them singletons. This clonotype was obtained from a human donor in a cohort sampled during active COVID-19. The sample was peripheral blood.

Written as DNA, the CDR3 is TGTGCCAGCAGTTACTCAGGGGGTAACTATGGCTACACCTTC. As protein: CASSYSGGNYGYTF. The chain is built from TRBV6-5 and TRBJ1-2, with a possible D match to TRBD1 (6 bases). This CDR3 spans 14 amino acids. CDR1 is MNHEY and CDR2 is SVGAGI in the germline V gene. Trimming removed 0 bases at V and 1 base at J, with 6 bases between.